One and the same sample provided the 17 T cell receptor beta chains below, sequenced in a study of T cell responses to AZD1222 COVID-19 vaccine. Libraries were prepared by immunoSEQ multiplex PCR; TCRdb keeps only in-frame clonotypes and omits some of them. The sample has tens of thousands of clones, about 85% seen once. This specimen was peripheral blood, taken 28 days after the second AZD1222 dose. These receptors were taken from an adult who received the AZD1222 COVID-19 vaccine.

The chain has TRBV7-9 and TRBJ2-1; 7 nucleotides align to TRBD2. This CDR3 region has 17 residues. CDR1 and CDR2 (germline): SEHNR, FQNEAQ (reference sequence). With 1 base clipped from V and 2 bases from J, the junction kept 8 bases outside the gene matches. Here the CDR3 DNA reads TGTGCCAGCAGCTTAGGAAGCGGGATGGGGCCCTACAATGAGCAGTTCTTC. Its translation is CASSLGSGMGPYNEQFF.

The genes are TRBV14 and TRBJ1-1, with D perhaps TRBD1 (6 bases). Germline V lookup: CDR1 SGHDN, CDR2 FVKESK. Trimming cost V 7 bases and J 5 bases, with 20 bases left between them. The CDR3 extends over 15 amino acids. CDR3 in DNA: TGTGCCAGCACCTCTTACGGGACATCGGGAACTGAAGCTTTCTTT. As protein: CASTSYGTSGTEAFF.

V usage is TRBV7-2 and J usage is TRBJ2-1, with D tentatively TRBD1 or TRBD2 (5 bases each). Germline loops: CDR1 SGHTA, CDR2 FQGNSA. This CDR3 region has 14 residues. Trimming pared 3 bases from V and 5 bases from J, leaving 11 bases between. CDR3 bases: TGTGCCAGCAGCTTGAGAGGGGTCAACAATGAGCAGTTCTTC. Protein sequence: CASSLRGVNNEQFF. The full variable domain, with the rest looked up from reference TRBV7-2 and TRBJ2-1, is GAGVSQSPSNKVTEKGKDVELRCDPISGHTALYWYRQSLGQGLEFLIYFQGNSAPDKSGLPSDRFSAERTGGSVSTLTIQRTQQEDSAVYLCASSLRGVNNEQFFGPGTRLTVL.

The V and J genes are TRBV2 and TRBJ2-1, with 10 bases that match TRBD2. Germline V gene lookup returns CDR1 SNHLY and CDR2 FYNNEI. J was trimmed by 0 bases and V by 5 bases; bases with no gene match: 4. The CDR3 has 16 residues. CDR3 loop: CASSRGLAYSYNEQFF. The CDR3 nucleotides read TGTGCCAGCAGTCGGGGACTAGCGTACTCCTACAATGAGCAGTTCTTC.

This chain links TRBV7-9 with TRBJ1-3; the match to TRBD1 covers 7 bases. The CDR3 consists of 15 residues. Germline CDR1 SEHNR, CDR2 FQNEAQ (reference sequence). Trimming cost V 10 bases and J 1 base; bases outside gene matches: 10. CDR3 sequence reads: CAIQTGTQSGNTIYF. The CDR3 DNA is TGTGCCATTCAGACAGGGACCCAGTCTGGAAACACCATATATTTT.

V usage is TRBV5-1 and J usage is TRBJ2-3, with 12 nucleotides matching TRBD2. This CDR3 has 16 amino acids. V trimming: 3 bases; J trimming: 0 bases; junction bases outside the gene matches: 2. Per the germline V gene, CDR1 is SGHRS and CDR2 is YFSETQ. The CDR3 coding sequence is TGCGCCAGCAGCTCACTAGCGGGAGGTAGCACAGATACGCAGTATTTT. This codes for CASSSLAGGSTDTQYF.

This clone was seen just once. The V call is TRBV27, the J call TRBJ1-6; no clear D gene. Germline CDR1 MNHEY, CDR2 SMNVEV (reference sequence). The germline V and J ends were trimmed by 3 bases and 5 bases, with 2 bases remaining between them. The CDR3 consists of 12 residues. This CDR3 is CASSFDNSPLHF. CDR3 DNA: TGTGCCAGCAGTTTCGATAATTCACCCCTCCACTTT.

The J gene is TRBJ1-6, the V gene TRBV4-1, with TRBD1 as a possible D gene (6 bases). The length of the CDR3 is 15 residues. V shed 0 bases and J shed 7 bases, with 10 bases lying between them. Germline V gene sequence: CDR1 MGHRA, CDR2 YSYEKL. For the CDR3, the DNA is TGCGCCAGCAGCCAAGAAGGCACAGGGAATTCACCCCTCCACTTT. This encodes CASSQEGTGNSPLHF.

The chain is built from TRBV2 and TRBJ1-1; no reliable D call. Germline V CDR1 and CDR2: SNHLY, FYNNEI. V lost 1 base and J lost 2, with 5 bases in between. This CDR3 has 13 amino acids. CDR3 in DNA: TGTGCCAGCAGTGAAGAGGGTAACACTGAAGCTTTCTTT. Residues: CASSEEGNTEAFF.

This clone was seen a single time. CDR3: CASTKSGTGVDTQYF. The CDR3, as DNA: TGTGCCAGCACTAAATCCGGGACAGGGGTAGATACGCAGTATTTT. The genes are TRBV2 and TRBJ2-3; TRBD1 matches 10 bases. Germline V gene lookup returns CDR1 SNHLY and CDR2 FYNNEI. With 7 bases clipped from V and 5 bases from J, the junction kept 9 bases outside the gene matches. The CDR3 contains 15 residues.

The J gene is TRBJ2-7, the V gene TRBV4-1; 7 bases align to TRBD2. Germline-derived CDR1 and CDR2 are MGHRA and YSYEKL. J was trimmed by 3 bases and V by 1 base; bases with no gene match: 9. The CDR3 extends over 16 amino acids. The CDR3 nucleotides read TGCGCCAGCAGCCAAGGGGAGGGGCTAAGGAGCTACGAGCAGTACTTC. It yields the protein CASSQGEGLRSYEQYF.

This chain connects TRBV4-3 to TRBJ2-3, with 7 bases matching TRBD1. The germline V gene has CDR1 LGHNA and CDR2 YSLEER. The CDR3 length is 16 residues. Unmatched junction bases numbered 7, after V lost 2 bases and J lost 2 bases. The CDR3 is CASSQTGTAHTDTQYF. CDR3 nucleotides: TGCGCCAGCAGCCAAACGGGGACAGCCCACACAGATACGCAGTATTTT.

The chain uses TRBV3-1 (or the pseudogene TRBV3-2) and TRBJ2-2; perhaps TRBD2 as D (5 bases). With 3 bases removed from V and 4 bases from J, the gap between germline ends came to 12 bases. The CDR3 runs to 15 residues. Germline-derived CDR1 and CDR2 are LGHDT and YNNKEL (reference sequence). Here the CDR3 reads CASSHEGSGTGELFF. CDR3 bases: TGTGCCAGCAGCCATGAGGGCTCGGGCACCGGGGAGCTGTTTTTT.

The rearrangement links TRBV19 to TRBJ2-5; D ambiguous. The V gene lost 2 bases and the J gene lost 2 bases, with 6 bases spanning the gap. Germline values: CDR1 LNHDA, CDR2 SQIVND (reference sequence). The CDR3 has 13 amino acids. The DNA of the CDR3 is TGTGCCAGTAGTATACAGTGGCAAGAGACCCAGTACTTC. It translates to CASSIQWQETQYF.

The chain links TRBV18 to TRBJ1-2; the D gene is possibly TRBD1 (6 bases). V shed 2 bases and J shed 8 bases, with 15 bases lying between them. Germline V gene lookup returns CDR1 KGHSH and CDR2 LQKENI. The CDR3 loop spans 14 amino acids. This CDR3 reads CASSPGVAGEGYTF. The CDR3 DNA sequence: TGTGCCAGCTCACCAGGGGTGGCAGGGGAAGGCTACACCTTC.

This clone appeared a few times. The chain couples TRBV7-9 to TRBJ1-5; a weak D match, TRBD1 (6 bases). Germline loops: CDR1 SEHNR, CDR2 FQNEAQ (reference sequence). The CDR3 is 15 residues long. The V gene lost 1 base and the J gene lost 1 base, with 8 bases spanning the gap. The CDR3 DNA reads TGTGCCAGCAGCTTAGGGGGGGGCAGCAATCAGCCCCAGCATTTT. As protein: CASSLGGGSNQPQHF.

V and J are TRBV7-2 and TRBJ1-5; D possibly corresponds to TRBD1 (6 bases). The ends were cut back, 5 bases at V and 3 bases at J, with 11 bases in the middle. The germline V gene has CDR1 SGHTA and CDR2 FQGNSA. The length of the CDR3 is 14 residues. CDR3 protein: CASSLTGNNQPQHF. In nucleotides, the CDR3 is TGTGCCAGCAGCCTGACAGGAAACAATCAGCCCCAGCATTTT.